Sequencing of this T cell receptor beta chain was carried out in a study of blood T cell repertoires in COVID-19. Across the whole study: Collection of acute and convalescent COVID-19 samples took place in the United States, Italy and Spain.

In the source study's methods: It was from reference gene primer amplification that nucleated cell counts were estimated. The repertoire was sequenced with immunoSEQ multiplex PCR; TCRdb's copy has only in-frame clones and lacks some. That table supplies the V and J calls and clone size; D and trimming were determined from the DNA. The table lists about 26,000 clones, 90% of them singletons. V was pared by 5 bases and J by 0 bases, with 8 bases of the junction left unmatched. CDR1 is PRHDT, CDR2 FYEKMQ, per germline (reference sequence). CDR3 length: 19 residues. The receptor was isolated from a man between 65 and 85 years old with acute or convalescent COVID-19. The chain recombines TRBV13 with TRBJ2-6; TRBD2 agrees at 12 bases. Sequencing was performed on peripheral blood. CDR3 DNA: TGTGCCAGCAGCCAGAGGACTAGCGGGGACCACTCTGGGGCCAACGTCCTGACTTTC. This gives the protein CASSQRTSGDHSGANVLTF.